The next 30 T cell receptor beta chains were all read from a single sample in a study of blood T cells in healthy people across ages. Primers used in a second PCR of about 7 to 12 cycles were a sample-barcoded 5' primer and a J-beta primer mix. TCRdb itself ran the 5' RACE reads through MiXCR, one entry per CDR3 protein. The sample consists of around 1,500,000 distinct CDR3 sequences, roughly 45% of them appearing once. Material: blood. These receptors all stem from a woman between 18 and 29 years old in good health.

The J gene is TRBJ1-6, the V gene TRBV12-3 or TRBV12-4; perhaps TRBD1 as D (6 bases). Trimming stripped 8 bases from V and 5 bases from J, with 31 bases between. The CDR3 is 20 amino acids. The CDR3 nucleotides are TGTGCCAGCTCGTTAGGGGGGGGGCACCTCAGAGGGCCACATAATTCACCCCTCCACTTT. It codes for CASSLGGGHLRGPHNSPLHF.

The V call is TRBV12-3 or TRBV12-4, the J call TRBJ2-1; TRBD1 agrees at 7 bases. CDR3 length: 13 amino acids. Trimming cost V 10 bases and J 8 bases; bases outside gene matches: 11. DNA for the CDR3: TGTGCCAACCGGGACAGATCGGGACATGAGCAGTTCTTC. Protein product: CANRDRSGHEQFF.

This clonotype showed up many times. The chain carries TRBV27 and TRBJ2-2; D gene ambiguous. Trimming shortened V by 6 bases and J by 1 base, and 9 bases separated the two germline ends. In germline, CDR1 is MNHEY, CDR2 SMNVEV (reference sequence). This CDR3 has 14 residues. Here the CDR3 DNA reads TGTGCCAGCAGCTTGGCGTTGAACACCGGGGAGCTGTTTTTT. Its translation is CASSLALNTGELFF.

The chain employs TRBV12-3 or TRBV12-4 and TRBJ2-1; no firm D call. V gave up 3 bases and J gave up 0 bases, with 12 bases separating them. The CDR3 totals 16 residues. The CDR3 bases are TGTGCCAGCAGTTTCATTTATTCTAGCTCCTACAATGAGCAGTTCTTC. Translation: CASSFIYSSSYNEQFF.

The genes are TRBV27 and TRBJ1-5; TRBD1 might be the D (6 bases). Trimming removed 6 bases from V and 5 bases from J, with 29 bases in between. Germline CDR1 and CDR2: MNHEY and SMNVEV (reference sequence). The CDR3 is 19 amino acids. The CDR3: CASSRGPGQGKMGDQPQHF. The CDR3 coding sequence is TGTGCCAGCAGCCGAGGGCCCGGGCAGGGGAAAATGGGGGATCAGCCCCAGCATTTT.

The J gene is TRBJ1-2, the V gene TRBV6-1; D remains ambiguous. Trimming shortened V by 1 base and J by 8 bases, and 11 bases separated the two germline ends. From germline, CDR1 is MNHNS and CDR2 SASEGT. This CDR3 contains 13 residues. CDR3 region: CASSEGTPGGYTF. The CDR3, as DNA: TGTGCCAGCAGTGAAGGGACCCCCGGGGGCTACACCTTC.

The rearrangement joins TRBV6-2 or TRBV6-3 to TRBJ2-1; D is unclear. The V end lost 8 bases, the J end lost 0 bases, and 8 bases lay between the germline ends. Germline values: CDR1 MNHEY, CDR2 SVGEGT. CDR3 length equals 13 residues. The CDR3 loop reads CASALISYNEQFF. CDR3 nucleotide sequence: TGTGCCAGCGCTCTGATCTCCTACAATGAGCAGTTCTTC.

This clonotype has only a few counts. This chain links TRBV10-1 with TRBJ1-6; D gene uncertain. The CDR3 runs 17 residues. Trimming removed 3 bases at V and 3 bases at J, with 15 bases between. Germline V gene data show CDR1 as WNHNN and CDR2 as SYGVQD (reference sequence). The CDR3 region has the DNA TGCGCCAGCAGTGAAGTCGGCAGGAGAATCTATAATTCACCCCTCCACTTT. Translating it yields CASSEVGRRIYNSPLHF.

There are a few counts of this clonotype. The gene calls are TRBV4-2 and TRBJ1-2; no clear D. Trimming left V 0 bases short and J 1 base short, with 6 bases between. The germline CDR1 and CDR2 sequences are LGHNA and YNFKEQ. The CDR3 consists of 14 residues. As DNA, the CDR3 is TGTGCCAGCAGCCAAGATACGCATAACTATGGCTACACCTTC. This encodes CASSQDTHNYGYTF.

A single count supports this clonotype. V and J are TRBV11-2 and TRBJ1-2; unclear D gene. Between the trimmed V and J ends, which lost 5 bases and 7 bases, there was a span of 20 bases. The germline V gene has CDR1 SGHAT and CDR2 FQNNGV. This CDR3 has 15 amino acids. The CDR3 DNA follows: TGTGCCAGCAGCAACGTCCGGGGTCCTGGAGGTGGCTACACCTTC. This sequence encodes CASSNVRGPGGGYTF.

The chain combines TRBV4-1 with TRBJ2-5; 9 bases are shared with TRBD1. The CDR3 covers 15 residues. The V segment lost 4 bases and the J segment 11 bases; nucleotides outside the gene matches: 14. Germline V lookup: CDR1 MGHRA, CDR2 YSYEKL. CDR3 nucleotide sequence: TGCGCCAGCAGCCCACCGACAGGGGGGGGAAGAGAGCAGTACTTC. Translation gives CASSPPTGGGREQYF.

The gene calls are TRBV7-3 and TRBJ2-3, with D unresolved. This CDR3 has 15 residues. V lost 2 bases and J 1 base, leaving 10 bases between the germline ends. From germline, CDR1 is SGHTA and CDR2 FQGTGA. CDR3 bases: TGTGCCAGCAGCTTAGGCCTATCGGGCACAGATACGCAGTATTTT. It yields the protein CASSLGLSGTDTQYF. Based on the CDR3 plus reference TRBV7-3 and TRBJ2-3, the full variable domain is GAGVSQTPSNKVTEKGKYVELRCDPISGHTALYWYRQSLGQGPEFLIYFQGTGAADDSGLPNDRFFAVRPEGSVSTLKIQRTERGDSAVYLCASSLGLSGTDTQYFGPGTRLTVL.

This chain uses TRBV12-5 with TRBJ2-1; 11 nucleotides match TRBD2. Germline V lookup: CDR1 LGHNT, CDR2 FRNRAP. The CDR3 length is 15 residues. V shed 7 bases, J shed 4 bases, and the junction held 6 bases outside the gene matches. CDR3 DNA: TGTGCTAGTGCGTATAGCGGGGGGGCTTACAATGAGCAGTTCTTC. Protein: CASAYSGGAYNEQFF. Using reference TRBV12-5 and TRBJ2-1 for the parts outside the CDR3, the full variable domain is DARVTQTPRHKVTEMGQEVTMRCQPILGHNTVFWYRQTMMQGLELLAYFRNRAPLDDSGMPKDRFSAEMPDATLATLKIQPSEPRDSAVYFCASAYSGGAYNEQFFGPGTRLTVL.

Written as DNA, the CDR3 is TGCGCCAGCAGGGATGGCAAGAAGGGCAACACAGATACGCAGTATTTT. This translates into CASRDGKKGNTDTQYF. This chain links TRBV4-1 with TRBJ2-3; no clear D gene. This CDR3 comprises 16 residues. V was clipped by 6 bases and J by 2 bases, with 18 bases between them. Germline V CDR1 and CDR2: MGHRA, YSYEKL.

V usage is TRBV24-1 and J usage is TRBJ2-7, with 10 nucleotides matching TRBD2. This CDR3 has 13 amino acids. V was pared by 10 bases and J by 6 bases, with 8 bases of the junction left unmatched. Germline V gene lookup returns CDR1 KGHDR and CDR2 SFDVKD. The CDR3 sequence is CATQSSGGFEQYF. DNA of the CDR3: TGTGCCACGCAGTCTAGCGGGGGCTTCGAGCAGTACTTC.

This clonotype has just one count. The V call is TRBV10-3, the J call TRBJ2-5, with TRBD2 identical over 16 bases. V was clipped by 3 bases and J by 11 bases; unmatched bases: 9. The CDR3 consists of 16 residues. Looked up from germline, CDR1 is ENHRY and CDR2 is SYGVKD. CDR3 DNA sequence: TGTGCCATCAGTGATCTCGGGACTAGCGGGAGGGCCGGGCAGTACTTC. This codes for CAISDLGTSGRAGQYF.

The rearrangement uses TRBV5-1 and TRBJ2-1; 15 bases map to TRBD2. Trimming cost V 4 bases and J 7 bases; bases outside gene matches: 6. Germline V lookup: CDR1 SGHRS, CDR2 YFSETQ. This CDR3 region has 16 residues. CDR3 amino acids: CASSTGLAGGGNEQFF. The DNA for the CDR3 is TGCGCCAGCAGCACCGGACTAGCGGGAGGGGGGAATGAGCAGTTCTTC.

This rearrangement joins TRBV4-1 to TRBJ1-2; TRBD1 is a possible D gene (6 bases). The CDR3 covers 17 residues. Per the germline V gene, CDR1 is MGHRA and CDR2 is YSYEKL. Trimming cost V 3 bases and J 8 bases, with 25 bases left between them. For the CDR3, the DNA is TGCGCCAGCAGCCAGGAAACCGGGTTCCGAGGGGGGGGCGGCTACACCTTC. Protein product: CASSQETGFRGGGGYTF.

Points on this clonotype: Germline is not matched at one junction end, which may reflect a read error. The rearrangement uses TRBV6-5 and TRBJ2-1; D might be TRBD2 (5 bases). The CDR3 contains 14 residues. Germline V gene data show CDR1 as MNHEY and CDR2 as SVGAGI. CDR3 sequence: CVSSLANSYNEQFF. The CDR3 coding sequence is TGTGTCAGCAGTTTAGCGAACTCCTACAATGAGCAGTTCTTC.

The rearrangement joins TRBV10-3 to TRBJ1-2; D gene unclear. Germline CDR1 ENHRY, CDR2 SYGVKD. V shed 2 bases and J shed 5 bases, with 12 bases lying between them. This CDR3 is built from 14 residues. The CDR3: CAISEPPGSYGYTF. The CDR3 DNA reads TGTGCCATCAGTGAGCCGCCGGGATCTTATGGCTACACCTTC.

This clonotype was picked up a small number of times. V gene TRBV7-2 combines with J gene TRBJ2-7; TRBD2 matches at 15 bases. The ends lost 1 base at V and 5 bases at J; junction bases unmatched: 6. Germline V gene data show CDR1 as SGHTA and CDR2 as FQGNSA. This CDR3 has 17 amino acids. The CDR3 reads CASSLGRTSGRADEQYF. As DNA, the CDR3 is TGTGCCAGCAGCTTAGGCCGGACTAGCGGGAGGGCCGACGAGCAGTACTTC.

This clonotype was counted a single time. Because the CDR3 is missing its conserved closing phenylalanine or tryptophan, this is likely a read error. The gene calls are TRBV6-6 and TRBJ2-7; 7 bases line up with TRBD2. The J call may be faulty, since TRBJ2-5 better matches the DNA end. Germline lookup yields CDR1 MNHNY and CDR2 SVGAGI (reference sequence). The CDR3 length is 12 residues. CDR3 coding DNA: TGTGCCAGCAGGGGAGGGGCAGAGACCCAGTACCTC. Amino acids: CASRGGAETQYL.

This clonotype was detected only a few times. The gene calls are TRBV29-1 and TRBJ2-7; D might be TRBD2 (5 bases). The CDR3 extends over 13 amino acids. Germline CDR1 SQVTM, CDR2 ANQGSEA. Between the trimmed V and J ends, which lost 4 bases and 8 bases, there was a span of 18 bases. This CDR3 is CSVAAEGVIQQYF. DNA of the CDR3: TGCAGCGTTGCCGCAGAGGGTGTTATTCAGCAGTACTTC.

This clonotype was seen a handful of times. J is TRBJ1-5 and V is TRBV4-2; TRBD1 aligns across 7 bases. Germline V gene data show CDR1 as LGHNA and CDR2 as YNFKEQ. The CDR3 is made up of 17 amino acids. V lost 0 bases, J lost 0 bases, and 5 bases stayed unmatched. In DNA form, the CDR3 reads TGTGCCAGCAGCCAAGATGGAAAGGGGGCTAGCAATCAGCCCCAGCATTTT. Protein product: CASSQDGKGASNQPQHF.

CDR3 region: CASRHGQGNPHEQYF. The CDR3 region has the DNA TGTGCCAGCAGACACGGACAGGGTAATCCCCACGAGCAGTACTTC. The chain combines TRBV28 with TRBJ2-4, with 8 bases fitting TRBD1. The J call is uncertain, as TRBJ2-7 better fits the DNA end. CDR1 and CDR2 (germline): MDHEN, SYDVKM. This CDR3 is built from 15 residues.

This clonotype came up a few times. The chain recombines TRBV5-1 with TRBJ1-2, with TRBD1 matching over 7 bases. In germline, CDR1 is SGHRS, CDR2 YFSETQ. The CDR3 extends over 14 amino acids. V was clipped by 7 bases and J by 4 bases; unmatched bases: 10. CDR3 in DNA: TGCGCCAGCGCGCCGGGACAGACTCTCTATGGCTACACCTTC. Translating it yields CASAPGQTLYGYTF.

There are a few counts of this clonotype. V is TRBV6-5 and J is TRBJ2-1; D not resolved. CDR1 and CDR2 (germline): MNHEY, SVGAGI. The CDR3 runs to 15 residues. The germline V and J ends were trimmed by 0 bases and 10 bases, with 16 bases remaining between them. The DNA for the CDR3 is TGTGCCAGCAGTTACTCGAGTGGTAGGCAATACGAGCAGTTCTTC. It specifies CASSYSSGRQYEQFF.

The chain recombines TRBV10-1 with TRBJ2-3; TRBD1 is a possible D gene (5 bases). The CDR3 contains 14 residues. In germline, CDR1 is WNHNN, CDR2 SYGVQD (reference sequence). V dropped 3 bases and J dropped 2 bases, with 9 bases sitting between them. CDR3 nucleotides: TGCGCCAGCAGTGATGGTGGACACACAGATACGCAGTATTTT. This translates into CASSDGGHTDTQYF.

This chain uses TRBV2 with TRBJ2-7; 10 nucleotides align to TRBD2. The CDR3 extends over 16 amino acids. Germline V gene sequence: CDR1 SNHLY, CDR2 FYNNEI. J gave up 0 bases and V 6 bases, and 8 bases lay outside the gene matches. The CDR3 loop reads CASSPRTSGLSYEQYF. DNA for the CDR3: TGTGCCAGCAGCCCAAGGACTAGCGGCCTCTCCTACGAGCAGTACTTC.

V gene TRBV7-9 combines with J gene TRBJ1-1; D is unresolved. The V end lost 5 bases, the J end lost 1 base, and 8 bases lay between the germline ends. The CDR3 runs 13 residues. Per germline, CDR1 SEHNR and CDR2 FQNEAQ (reference sequence). In nucleotides, the CDR3 is TGTGCCAGCAGCCCTATGGGGAACACTGAAGCTTTCTTT. Amino acids: CASSPMGNTEAFF.